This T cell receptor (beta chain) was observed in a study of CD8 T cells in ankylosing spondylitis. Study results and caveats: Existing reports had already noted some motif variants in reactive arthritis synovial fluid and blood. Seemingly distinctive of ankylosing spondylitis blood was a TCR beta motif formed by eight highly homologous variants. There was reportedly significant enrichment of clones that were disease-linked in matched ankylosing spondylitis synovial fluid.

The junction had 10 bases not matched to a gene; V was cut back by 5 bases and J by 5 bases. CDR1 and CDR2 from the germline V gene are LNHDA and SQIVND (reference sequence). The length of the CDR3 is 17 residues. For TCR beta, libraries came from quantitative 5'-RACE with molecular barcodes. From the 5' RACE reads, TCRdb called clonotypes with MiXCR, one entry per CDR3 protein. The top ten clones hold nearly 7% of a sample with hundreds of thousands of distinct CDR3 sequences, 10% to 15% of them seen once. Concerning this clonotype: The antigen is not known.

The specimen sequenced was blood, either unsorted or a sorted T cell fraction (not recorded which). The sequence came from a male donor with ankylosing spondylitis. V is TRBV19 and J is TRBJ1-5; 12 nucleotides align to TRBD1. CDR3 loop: CASSVHPGQGADQPQHF. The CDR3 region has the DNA TGTGCCAGTAGTGTACACCCGGGACAGGGGGCCGATCAGCCCCAGCATTTT.